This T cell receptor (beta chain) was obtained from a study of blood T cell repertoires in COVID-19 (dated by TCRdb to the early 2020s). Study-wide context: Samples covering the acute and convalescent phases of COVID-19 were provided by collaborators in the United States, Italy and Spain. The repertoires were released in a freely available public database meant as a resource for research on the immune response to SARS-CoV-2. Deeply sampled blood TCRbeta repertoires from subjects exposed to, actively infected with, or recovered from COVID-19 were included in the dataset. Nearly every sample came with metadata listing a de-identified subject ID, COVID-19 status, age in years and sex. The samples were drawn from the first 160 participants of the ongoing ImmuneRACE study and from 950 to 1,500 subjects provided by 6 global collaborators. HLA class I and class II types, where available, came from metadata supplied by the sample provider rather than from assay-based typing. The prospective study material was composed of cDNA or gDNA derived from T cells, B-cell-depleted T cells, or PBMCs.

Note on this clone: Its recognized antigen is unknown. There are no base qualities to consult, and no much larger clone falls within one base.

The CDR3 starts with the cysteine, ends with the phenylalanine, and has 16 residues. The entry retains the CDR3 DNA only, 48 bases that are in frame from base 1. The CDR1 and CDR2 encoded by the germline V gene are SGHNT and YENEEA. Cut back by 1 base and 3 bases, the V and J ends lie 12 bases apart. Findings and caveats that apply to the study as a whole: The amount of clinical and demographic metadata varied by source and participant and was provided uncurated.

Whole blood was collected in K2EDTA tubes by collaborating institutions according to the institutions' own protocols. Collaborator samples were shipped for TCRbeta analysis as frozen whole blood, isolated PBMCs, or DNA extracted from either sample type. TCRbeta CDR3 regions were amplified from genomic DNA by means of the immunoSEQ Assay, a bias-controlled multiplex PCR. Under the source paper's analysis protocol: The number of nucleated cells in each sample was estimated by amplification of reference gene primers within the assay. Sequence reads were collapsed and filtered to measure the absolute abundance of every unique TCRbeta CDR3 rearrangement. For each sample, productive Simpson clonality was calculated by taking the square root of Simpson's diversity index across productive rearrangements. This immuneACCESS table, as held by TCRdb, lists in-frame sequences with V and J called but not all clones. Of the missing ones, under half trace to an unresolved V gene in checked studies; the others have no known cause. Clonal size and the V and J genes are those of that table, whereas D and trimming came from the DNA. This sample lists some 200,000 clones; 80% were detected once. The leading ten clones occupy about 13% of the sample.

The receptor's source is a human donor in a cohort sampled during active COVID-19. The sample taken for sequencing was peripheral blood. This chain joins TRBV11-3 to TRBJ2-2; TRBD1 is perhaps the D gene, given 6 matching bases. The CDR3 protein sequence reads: CASSLARDTYTGELFF. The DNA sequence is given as TGTGCCAGCAGCTTAGCTCGGGACACTTACACCGGGGAGCTGTTTTTT.